This T cell receptor (beta chain) was captured by sequencing in a study of T cell responses to AZD1222 COVID-19 vaccine. Study-wide results and caveats: At baseline, seropositivity was found in only 5 to 7 AZD1222 recipients. Vaccination with two AZD1222 doses was followed by a rise in Spike-specific TCR breadth and depth. Donors in the cohort were predominantly white British and more often female, and clonal diversity was possibly underestimated. The study sampled repertoires only after the peak T cell response.

Concerning this clone: Its target is not known.

V shed 4 bases, J shed 1 base, and the junction held 4 bases outside the gene matches. This CDR3 contains 14 residues. Germline CDR1 is SGHRS and CDR2 is YFSETQ. The data were produced by immunoSEQ multiplex PCR, yet TCRdb's version contains in-frame clones alone and is incomplete. The data show 120,000 or so clones, 85% to 90% seen once. The origin of this receptor is an adult in good health. The specimen comprised peripheral blood, sampled on day 0 of MenACWY control vaccination. V usage is TRBV5-1 and J usage is TRBJ1-1; the match to TRBD1 covers 7 bases. The chain's CDR3 is CASSLTGENTEAFF. The CDR3 coding sequence is TGCGCCAGCAGCCTAACAGGGGAGAACACTGAAGCTTTCTTT.